This is a list of T cell receptor beta chains from one sample in a study of cytomegalovirus exposure and HLA in healthy donors. The assay was immunoSEQ multiplex PCR, and TCRdb's table has in-frame clones only and misses some. The table includes under 300,000 clones, around 81% detected once. Sequenced input: PBMCs. Receptor source: an older woman in good health and CMV-seropositive. Each CDR3 is given with its conserved first and last residue. The D gene is left open where the match is weak. Size tells how often a clone was seen (once, few, many) or the class of an expanded clone, and some rows leave it out.

v_gene	j_gene	abundance	d_gene	CDR3nt	CDR3aa
TRBV30	TRBJ2-2	-	-	TGTGCCTGGAACAGGGACACCGGGGAGCTGTTTTTT	CAWNRDTGELFF
TRBV11-2	TRBJ2-1	-	-	TGTGCCAGCAGCTTTCGACTAGTAGGGTACTACGACAATGAGCAGTTCTTC	CASSFRLVGYYDNEQFF
TRBV6-1	TRBJ1-2	-	TRBD1	TGTGCCAGCAAGATTGAGGGGGCGCGGGGCTACACCTTC	CASKIEGARGYTF
TRBV29-1	TRBJ2-5	few	-	TGCAGCGCCGTCGGGGGTGACCAAGAGACCCAGTACTTC	CSAVGGDQETQYF
TRBV28	TRBJ2-7	-	TRBD1	TGTGCCAGCATTGGCCGCAGGGGGCTCTACGAGCAGTACTTC	CASIGRRGLYEQYF
TRBV5-1	TRBJ2-7	-	TRBD1	TGCGCCAGCAGCCCTCTCCCGACAGGGGGAGCTGGCGAGCAGTACTTC	CASSPLPTGGAGEQYF
TRBV4-1	TRBJ2-1	-	TRBD2	TGCGCCAGCAGCCACCACCTAGCGGGTTCCTACAATGAGCAGTTCTTC	CASSHHLAGSYNEQFF
TRBV7-9	TRBJ2-3	-	-	TGTGCCAGCAGCTTCGGGGGTAACACAGATACGCAGTATTTT	CASSFGGNTDTQYF
TRBV6-1	TRBJ2-5	-	-	TGTGCCAGCAAAAATACCGGGACTTTGGAGACCCAGTACTTC	CASKNTGTLETQYF
TRBV5-4	TRBJ1-4	once	TRBD1	TGTGCCAGCAGCTTGGACAGGGGGCGAGGTACAGGAAAACTGTTTTTT	CASSLDRGRGTGKLFF
TRBV5-1	TRBJ2-5	few	TRBD2	TGCGCCAGCAGCCAAGGGACTAGCTGGGAGACCCAGTACTTC	CASSQGTSWETQYF
TRBV5-1	TRBJ2-1	-	TRBD2	TGCGCCAGCAGCTTTTCGTGGACTAGCGGGGGTAATGAGCAGTTCTTC	CASSFSWTSGGNEQFF
TRBV9	TRBJ1-1	-	-	TGTGCCAGCAGCGTAGAAGAGGGACTGGCTTTCTTT	CASSVEEGLAFF
TRBV9	TRBJ1-1	-	TRBD1	TGTGCCAGCAGCGTCTCAGGGGGCTGGGGCACTGAAGCTTTCTTT	CASSVSGGWGTEAFF
TRBV4-2	TRBJ2-7	few	TRBD2	TGTGCCAGCAGCCTGGGTCTAGCGGGAAGGGAGCAGTACTTC	CASSLGLAGREQYF
TRBV15	TRBJ2-6	few	-	TGTGCCACCAGCAGAGACCTTGGGGGGAGATTCTCTGGGGCCAACGTCCTGACTTTC	CATSRDLGGRFSGANVLTF
TRBV12-5	TRBJ2-3	-	TRBD2	TGTGCTAGTGGTTCCGGGACTAGCGGGAGTTCAGATACGCAGTACTTT	CASGSGTSGSSDTQYF
TRBV28	TRBJ2-3	-	-	TGTGCCAGCAGCCCCTTCGGGTCCAGCACAGATACGCAGTATTTT	CASSPFGSSTDTQYF
TRBV27	TRBJ1-2	once	-	TGTGCCAGCACCCAGACACCTAACTATGGCTACACCTTC	CASTQTPNYGYTF
TRBV18	TRBJ2-7	-	-	TGTGCCAGCTCACCACCGGACGGGACTCCCCCAGGCCCCTACGAGCAGTACTTC	CASSPPDGTPPGPYEQYF
TRBV5-1	TRBJ1-5	-	TRBD1	TGCGCCAGCAGCTTCGGACAGGGAGGACAGCCCCAGCATTTT	CASSFGQGGQPQHF
TRBV7-8	TRBJ1-4	-	TRBD1	TGTGCCAGCAGCCCCTACGGGACAGGGGTTGAAAAACTGTTTTTT	CASSPYGTGVEKLFF
TRBV30	TRBJ2-7	few	TRBD1	TGTGCCTACCAACCGGGACAGGGGTTCGAGCAGTACTTC	CAYQPGQGFEQYF
TRBV5-1	TRBJ2-5	-	TRBD2	TGCGCCAGCAGCCGTACTAGCGGGAGGAGAGGAGAGACCCAGTACTTC	CASSRTSGRRGETQYF
TRBV27	TRBJ2-7	once	TRBD2	TGTGCCAGCAGTTCGACCTGGACTAGCGGAAGCTCCTACGAGCAGTACTTC	CASSSTWTSGSSYEQYF
TRBV7-9	TRBJ2-1	-	TRBD2	TGTGCCAGCAGCTTCTGGACTAGCGGGAGTTTCAATGAGCAGTTCTTC	CASSFWTSGSFNEQFF
TRBV11-2	TRBJ2-7	-	-	TGTGCCAGCAGCCTCCGGGACGGGAGTACTTACGAGCAGTACTTC	CASSLRDGSTYEQYF
TRBV5-6	TRBJ2-7	few	-	TGTGCCAGCAGCTTAAGGGACAACACCTACGAGCAGTACTTC	CASSLRDNTYEQYF
TRBV5-3	TRBJ1-1	few	-	TGTGCCAGAAGCCCCTCGACTGAAGCTTTCTTT	CARSPSTEAFF
TRBV29-1	TRBJ1-5	few	-	TGCAGCGTTGCGGAGGAGCGCAATCAGCCCCAGCATTTT	CSVAEERNQPQHF
TRBV5-1	TRBJ1-1	few	-	TGCGCCAGCAGCTTGGAATCGGACACTGAAGCTTTCTTT	CASSLESDTEAFF
TRBV15	TRBJ1-2	once	TRBD1	TGTGCCACCAGCCGGGACAGCAATAACTATGGCTACACCTTC	CATSRDSNNYGYTF
TRBV19	TRBJ1-1	-	TRBD1	TGTGCCAGTAGTAACCGACAGGGCAGTAGAACCGCTGAAGCTTTCTTT	CASSNRQGSRTAEAFF
TRBV6-5	TRBJ1-2	-	-	TGTGCCAGCAGTTACTCAGGGGATTCCTACACCTTC	CASSYSGDSYTF
TRBV6-5	TRBJ1-3	-	-	TGTGCCAGCAGTTACGGGTATAGCCCTGGAAACACCATATATTTT	CASSYGYSPGNTIYF
TRBV7-9	TRBJ2-7	few	-	TGTGCCAGCAGCCATCTTCGACAACCCTACGAGCAGTACTTC	CASSHLRQPYEQYF
TRBV4-1	TRBJ2-1	-	TRBD2	TGCGCCAGCAGCCAAGAGGGTTGGCTAGCGGGACACTATAATGAGCAGTTCTTC	CASSQEGWLAGHYNEQFF
TRBV28	TRBJ2-4	-	TRBD1	TGTGCCAGCAGTTTGCGACAGGGGATTAGAAACATTCAGTACTTC	CASSLRQGIRNIQYF
TRBV5-1	TRBJ2-2	-	-	TGCGCCAGCAGGGACTACACCGGGGAGCTGTTTTTT	CASRDYTGELFF
TRBV27	TRBJ1-1	few	-	TGTGCCAGCAGCCTACAGGGTAACACTGAAGCTTTCTTT	CASSLQGNTEAFF
TRBV5-1	TRBJ2-7	-	-	TGCGCCAGCAGCTTGGTTTTGGGGACAGAGCAGTACTTC	CASSLVLGTEQYF